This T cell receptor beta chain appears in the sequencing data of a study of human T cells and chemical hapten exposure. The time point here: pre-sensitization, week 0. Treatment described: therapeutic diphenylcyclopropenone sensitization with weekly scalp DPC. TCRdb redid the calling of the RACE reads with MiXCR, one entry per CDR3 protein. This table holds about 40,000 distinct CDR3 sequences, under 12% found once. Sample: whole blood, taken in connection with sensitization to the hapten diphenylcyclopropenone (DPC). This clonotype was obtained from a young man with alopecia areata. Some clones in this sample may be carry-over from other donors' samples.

The CDR3 here is CASSLETNTDTQYF. For the CDR3, the DNA is TGCGCCAGCAGCTTGGAGACCAACACAGATACGCAGTATTTT. The rearrangement links TRBV5-1 to TRBJ2-3; no clear D. The V gene lost 0 bases and the J gene lost 2 bases, with 7 bases spanning the gap. Looked up from germline, CDR1 is SGHRS and CDR2 is YFSETQ. This CDR3 has 14 amino acids. Filled out from reference TRBV5-1 and TRBJ2-3, the complete variable domain reads KAGVTQTPRYLIKTRGQQVTLSCSPISGHRSVSWYQQTPGQGLQFLFEYFSETQRNKGNFPGRFSGRQFSNSRSEMNVSTLELGDSALYLCASSLETNTDTQYFGPGTRLTVL.